This T cell receptor beta chain was sequenced during a study of PD-L1 blockade in urothelial cancer. The CDR3 has 12 amino acids. With V trimmed by 4 bases and J by 8 bases, 5 bases remained unmatched. Germline V lookup: CDR1 SGDLS, CDR2 YYNGEE. Study results and caveats: Enhanced expansion of tumor-associated blood clones at 3 weeks characterized durable-benefit patients.

Measured with immunoSEQ multiplex PCR; TCRdb has only the in-frame clones, and not every one. Of under 40,000 clones in the sample, around 80% were seen once. Notes on this clone: Its antigen is not identified.

The sample consisted of PBMCs, taken around atezolizumab (anti-PD-L1) treatment. This TCR was recovered from a man aged 65 to 85 with urothelial cancer. The V gene is TRBV9, the J gene TRBJ1-2, with 7 bases fitting TRBD1. The CDR3 bases are TGTGCCAGCAGCAGACAGGGCGGCGGCTACACCTTC. It encodes CASSRQGGGYTF.